The 21 T cell receptor beta chains below were found in one sample sequenced in a study of T cell responses to AZD1222 COVID-19 vaccine. TCRdb's copy holds only in-frame clones and misses some; the assay was immunoSEQ multiplex PCR. The sample holds 150,000 to 200,000 clones, 91% seen once. Sequencing was performed on peripheral blood, taken 28 days after the second AZD1222 dose. The receptors originated from an adult who received the AZD1222 COVID-19 vaccine.

The rearrangement joins TRBV19 to TRBJ1-1, with D possibly matching TRBD1 (5 bases). The CDR3 sequence is 12 residues long. Per the germline V gene, CDR1 is LNHDA and CDR2 is SQIVND (reference sequence). Trimming cost V 9 bases and J 5 bases, with 13 bases left between them. CDR3 in amino acids: CASQAGTTEAFF. The CDR3 DNA reads TGTGCCAGCCAAGCCGGGACGACTGAAGCTTTCTTT.

This clone is judged medium-sized (0.01 to 0.1%). This chain uses TRBV30 with TRBJ1-1; no clear D gene. Trimming pared 5 bases from V and 4 bases from J, leaving 11 bases between. This CDR3 is 12 amino acids long. Germline V gives CDR1 GTSNPN, CDR2 SVGIG (reference sequence). This chain's CDR3 is CAWDPLGTEAFF. CDR3 nucleotides: TGTGCCTGGGACCCCTTGGGCACTGAAGCTTTCTTT.

The V gene is TRBV7-9, the J gene TRBJ2-1; the D is unclear. The CDR3 contains 15 residues. Germline loops: CDR1 SEHNR, CDR2 FQNEAQ (reference sequence). The V gene lost 4 bases and the J gene lost 5 bases, with 15 bases spanning the gap. CDR3 region: CASSSLRWRDNEQFF. CDR3 nucleotide sequence: TGTGCCAGCAGCTCTCTTAGGTGGCGAGACAATGAGCAGTTCTTC.

The rearrangement links TRBV27 to TRBJ2-7; D is unclear. Trimming pared 6 bases from V and 0 bases from J, leaving 15 bases between. Germline V lookup: CDR1 MNHEY, CDR2 SMNVEV (reference sequence). The CDR3 is made up of 15 amino acids. Written as DNA, the CDR3 is TGTGCCAGCAGCCCGGGCGGCCCGAGCTCCTACGAGCAGTACTTC. It encodes CASSPGGPSSYEQYF.

CDR3 residues: CASSYRTHQPQHF. In nucleotides, the CDR3 is TGTGCCAGCAGTTACAGGACGCATCAGCCCCAGCATTTT. J is TRBJ1-5 and V is TRBV6-2 or TRBV6-3; D gene uncertain. The CDR3 runs 13 residues. From germline, CDR1 is MNHEY and CDR2 SVGEGT. Trimming left V 2 bases short and J 5 bases short, with 7 bases between.

The chain has TRBV19 and TRBJ2-7; D uncertain. V was shortened by 3 bases and J by 2 bases, with 11 bases between the two germline ends. The length of the CDR3 is 14 residues. Germline CDR1 LNHDA, CDR2 SQIVND (reference sequence). CDR3 residues: CASSIQSGPYEQYF. The CDR3 DNA reads TGTGCCAGTAGTATCCAGAGTGGTCCCTACGAGCAGTACTTC.

Only one count was recorded for this clone. The gene calls are TRBV29-1 and TRBJ2-1; TRBD2 matches 8 bases. The junction had 10 bases not matched to a gene; V was cut back by 1 base and J by 8 bases. Germline V gene data show CDR1 as SQVTM and CDR2 as ANQGSEA. The CDR3 is 15 residues long. CDR3 sequence (DNA): TGCAGCGTTGAAGCTGCGGGAGGTGGTTTGGATGAGCAGTTCTTC. Translated, it gives CSVEAAGGGLDEQFF.

This sequence joins TRBV7-6 and TRBJ2-1; D is possibly TRBD1 (5 bases). The CDR3 is 18 residues long. The germline V gene has CDR1 SGHVS and CDR2 FNYEAQ. V lost 0 bases and J lost 7, with 22 bases in between. The CDR3 reads CASSLATDTILARNEQFF. DNA of the CDR3: TGTGCCAGCAGCTTAGCGACGGACACGATACTTGCTAGGAATGAGCAGTTCTTC.

The CDR3 loop reads CASSFGLAEQETQYF. The CDR3 nucleotides are TGTGCCAGCAGCTTTGGACTAGCGGAACAAGAGACCCAGTACTTC. J is TRBJ2-5 and V is TRBV7-9; 10 positions match TRBD2. Per germline, CDR1 SEHNR and CDR2 FQNEAQ (reference sequence). Unmatched junction bases numbered 3, after V lost 3 bases and J lost 2 bases. The CDR3 totals 15 residues. The full variable domain, in which reference TRBV7-9 and TRBJ2-5 provide the parts outside the CDR3, is DTGVSQNPRHKITKRGQNVTFRCDPISEHNRLYWYRQTLGQGPEFLTYFQNEAQLEKSRLLSDRFSAERPKGSFSTLEIQRTEQGDSAMYLCASSFGLAEQETQYFGPGTRLLVL.

This clone appeared a single time. V usage is TRBV6-1 and J usage is TRBJ2-3, with 16 bases identical to TRBD2. The V gene end was trimmed by 1 base and the J gene end by 6 bases; junction bases not matched to a gene: 1. The CDR3 is 16 amino acids. CDR1 and CDR2 (germline): MNHNS, SASEGT. The CDR3 protein is CASSEGGLAGGDTQYF. The CDR3 nucleotides are TGTGCCAGCAGTGAAGGGGGACTAGCGGGAGGGGATACGCAGTATTTT.

This chain uses TRBV2 with TRBJ2-1, with D possibly TRBD1 on 6 matching bases. The germline V gene has CDR1 SNHLY and CDR2 FYNNEI. This CDR3 has 13 amino acids. V lost 4 bases, J lost 4 bases, and 8 bases lay in between. CDR3 sequence: CASSAQGYNEQFF. CDR3 nucleotides: TGTGCCAGCAGTGCACAGGGTTACAATGAGCAGTTCTTC.

The CDR3 DNA reads as TGTGCCAGCAGTCCCTGGGGTGGCACTGAAGCTTTCTTT. Encoded protein: CASSPWGGTEAFF. V is TRBV12-3 or TRBV12-4 and J is TRBJ1-1; the D is unclear. The CDR3 is made up of 13 amino acids. Trimming pared 5 bases from V and 4 bases from J, leaving 11 bases between.

The chain links TRBV9 to TRBJ1-6, with TRBD1 as a possible D gene (5 bases). The CDR3 loop spans 15 amino acids. Germline lookup yields CDR1 SGDLS and CDR2 YYNGEE. V gave up 6 bases and J gave up 6 bases, with 16 bases separating them. This CDR3 is CASTREGTANSPLHF. DNA of the CDR3: TGTGCCAGCACCCGGGAGGGGACGGCTAATTCACCCCTCCACTTT.

The rearrangement uses TRBV5-4 and TRBJ2-2; unclear D gene. The CDR3 has 14 amino acids. V was pared by 1 base and J by 6 bases, with 10 bases between. Germline-derived CDR1 and CDR2 are SGHNT and YYREEE (reference sequence). CDR3 protein: CASSLWAVPGELFF. CDR3 bases: TGTGCCAGCAGCTTGTGGGCCGTTCCCGGGGAGCTGTTTTTT.

V gene TRBV19 combines with J gene TRBJ2-1; 7 bases map to TRBD2. V gave up 10 bases and J gave up 11 bases; unmatched junction bases: 5. The CDR3 totals 10 residues. Per germline, CDR1 LNHDA and CDR2 SQIVND (reference sequence). CDR3 sequence reads: CATRRGKQFF. The CDR3, as DNA: TGTGCCACGAGGCGGGGGAAGCAGTTCTTC.

The genes are TRBV6-5 and TRBJ2-7; 11 positions match TRBD2. Germline CDR1 and CDR2: MNHEY and SVGAGI. CDR3 length: 15 amino acids. The V and J ends lost 5 bases and 0 bases, in that order; junction bases with no gene match: 3. CDR3 protein: CASSRLAGPSYEQYF. For the CDR3, the DNA is TGTGCCAGCAGTCGACTAGCGGGGCCCTCCTACGAGCAGTACTTC.

V is TRBV5-1 and J is TRBJ1-4; 7 bases are a match to TRBD1. Germline lookup yields CDR1 SGHRS and CDR2 YFSETQ. This CDR3 region has 15 residues. J lost 4 bases, V lost 3 bases, and 6 bases had no gene match. The CDR3: CASSSTGVFNEKLFF. CDR3 sequence (DNA): TGCGCCAGCAGCTCCACAGGGGTTTTTAATGAAAAACTGTTTTTT.

V gene TRBV5-6 combines with J gene TRBJ2-3; 8 positions agree with TRBD2. The CDR3 runs to 17 residues. CDR1 is SGHDT, CDR2 YYEEEE, per germline. J gave up 4 bases and V 5 bases, and 15 bases lay outside the gene matches. This chain's CDR3 is CASRRIGTGGPSDTQYF. Here the CDR3 DNA reads TGTGCCAGCAGAAGGATCGGGACGGGAGGGCCATCAGATACGCAGTATTTT.

The CDR3 DNA is TGTGCCAGCAGAAACGACAGGGGGCCGAGGACCGGGGAGCTGTTTTTT. It codes for CASRNDRGPRTGELFF. The J gene is TRBJ2-2, the V gene TRBV5-8; TRBD1 matches 10 bases. This CDR3 spans 16 amino acids. The ends lost 5 bases at V and 5 bases at J; junction bases unmatched: 9. Germline assignment: CDR1 SGHTS and CDR2 YDEGEE.

This rearrangement joins TRBV6-1 to TRBJ1-2; D is perhaps TRBD1 (6 bases). The ends were cut back, 2 bases at V and 6 bases at J, with 25 bases in the middle. CDR1 is MNHNS and CDR2 is SASEGT in the germline V gene. The CDR3 is 18 amino acids. The CDR3 nucleotides are TGTGCCAGCAGTGAAAAATCCCTTTCTACCGGGACAAGGAATGGCTACACCTTC. Amino acid sequence: CASSEKSLSTGTRNGYTF.

This clone was seen only once. The gene calls are TRBV10-3 and TRBJ2-7; 10 bases align to TRBD1. The CDR3 totals 14 residues. CDR1 is ENHRY, CDR2 SYGVKD, per germline. V shed 0 bases and J 6 bases; nucleotides not matched to a gene: 2. The CDR3 region is CAISESGQGPEQYF. The CDR3 bases are TGTGCCATCAGTGAGTCGGGACAGGGGCCCGAGCAGTACTTC.